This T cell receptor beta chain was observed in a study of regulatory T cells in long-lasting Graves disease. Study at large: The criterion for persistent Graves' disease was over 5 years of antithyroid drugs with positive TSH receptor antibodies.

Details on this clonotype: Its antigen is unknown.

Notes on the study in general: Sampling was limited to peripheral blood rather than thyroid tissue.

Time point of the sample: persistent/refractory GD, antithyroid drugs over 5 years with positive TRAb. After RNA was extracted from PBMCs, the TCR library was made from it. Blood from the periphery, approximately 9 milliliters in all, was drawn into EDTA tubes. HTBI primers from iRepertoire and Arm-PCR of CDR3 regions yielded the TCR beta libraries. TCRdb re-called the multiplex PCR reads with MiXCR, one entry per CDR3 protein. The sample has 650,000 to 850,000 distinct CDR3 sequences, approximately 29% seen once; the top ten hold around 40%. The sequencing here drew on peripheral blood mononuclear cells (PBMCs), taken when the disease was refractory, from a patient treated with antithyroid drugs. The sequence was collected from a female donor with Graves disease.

CDR3 sequence (DNA): TGCGCCAGCAGCGGGGGACTAGCGGGATTAGGCGAGCAGTACTTC. It is translated as CASSGGLAGLGEQYF. V and J are TRBV5-1 and TRBJ2-7; 13 bases align to TRBD2. Germline V CDR1 and CDR2: SGHRS, YFSETQ. Trimming removed 4 bases from V and 6 bases from J; junction bases left unmatched: 7. The CDR3 length is 15 residues.